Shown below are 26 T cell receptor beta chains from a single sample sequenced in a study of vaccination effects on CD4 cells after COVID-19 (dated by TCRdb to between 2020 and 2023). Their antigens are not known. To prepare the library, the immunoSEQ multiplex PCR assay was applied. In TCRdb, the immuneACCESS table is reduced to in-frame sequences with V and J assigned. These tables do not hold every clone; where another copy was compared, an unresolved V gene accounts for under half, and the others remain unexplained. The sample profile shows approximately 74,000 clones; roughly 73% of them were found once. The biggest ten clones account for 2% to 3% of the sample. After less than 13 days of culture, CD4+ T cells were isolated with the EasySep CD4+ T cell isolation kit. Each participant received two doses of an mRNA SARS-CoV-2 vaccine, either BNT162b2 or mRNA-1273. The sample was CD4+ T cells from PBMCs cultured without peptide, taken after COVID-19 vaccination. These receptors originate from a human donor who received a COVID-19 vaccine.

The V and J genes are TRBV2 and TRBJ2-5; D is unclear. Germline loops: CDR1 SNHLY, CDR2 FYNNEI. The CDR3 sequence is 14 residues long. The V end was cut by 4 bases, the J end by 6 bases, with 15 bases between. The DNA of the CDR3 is TGTGCCAGCAGTGTGGGCCGGCCCCAGAAGACCCAGTACTTC. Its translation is CASSVGRPQKTQYF. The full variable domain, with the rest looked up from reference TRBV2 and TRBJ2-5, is EPEVTQTPSHQVTQMGQEVILRCVPISNHLYFYWYRQILGQKVEFLVSFYNNEISEKSEIFDDQFSVERPDGSNFTLKIRSTKLEDSAMYFCASSVGRPQKTQYFGPGTRLLVL.

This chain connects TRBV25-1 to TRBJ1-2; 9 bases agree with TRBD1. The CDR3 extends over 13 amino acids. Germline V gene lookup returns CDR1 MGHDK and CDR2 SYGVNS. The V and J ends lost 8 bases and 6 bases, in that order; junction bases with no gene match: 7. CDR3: CASPQQGAHGYTF. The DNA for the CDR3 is TGTGCCAGCCCCCAACAGGGGGCCCATGGCTACACCTTC.

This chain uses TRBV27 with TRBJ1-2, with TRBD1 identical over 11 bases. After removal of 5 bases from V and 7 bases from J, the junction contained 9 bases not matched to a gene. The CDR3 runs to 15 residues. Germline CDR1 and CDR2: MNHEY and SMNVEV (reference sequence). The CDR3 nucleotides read TGTGCCAGCAGTGGATCGGACAGGGGGCATCGTGGCTACACCTTC. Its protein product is CASSGSDRGHRGYTF.

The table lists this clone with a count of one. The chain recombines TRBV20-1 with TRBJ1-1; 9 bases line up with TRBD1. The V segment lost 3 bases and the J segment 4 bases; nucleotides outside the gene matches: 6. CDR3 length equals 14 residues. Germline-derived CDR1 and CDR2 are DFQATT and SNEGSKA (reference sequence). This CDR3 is CSASKQGAVTEAFF. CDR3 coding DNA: TGCAGTGCTAGTAAACAGGGGGCCGTCACTGAAGCTTTCTTT.

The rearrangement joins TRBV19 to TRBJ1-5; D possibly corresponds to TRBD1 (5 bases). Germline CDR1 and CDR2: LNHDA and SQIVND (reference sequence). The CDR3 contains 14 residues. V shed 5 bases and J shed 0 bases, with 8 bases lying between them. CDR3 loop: CASSGGGSNQPQHF. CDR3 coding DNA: TGTGCCAGTAGTGGTGGGGGTAGCAATCAGCCCCAGCATTTT.

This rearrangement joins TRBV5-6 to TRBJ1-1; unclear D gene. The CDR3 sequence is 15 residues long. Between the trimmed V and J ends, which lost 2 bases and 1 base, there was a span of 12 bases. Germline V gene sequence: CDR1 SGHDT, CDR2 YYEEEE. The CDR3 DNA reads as TGTGCCAGCAGCTTAAGGGCCGGTGGGAACACTGAAGCTTTCTTT. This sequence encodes CASSLRAGGNTEAFF. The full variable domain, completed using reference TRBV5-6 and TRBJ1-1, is DAGVTQSPTHLIKTRGQQVTLRCSPKSGHDTVSWYQQALGQGPQFIFQYYEEEERQRGNFPDRFSGHQFPNYSSELNVNALLLGDSALYLCASSLRAGGNTEAFFGQGTRLTVV.

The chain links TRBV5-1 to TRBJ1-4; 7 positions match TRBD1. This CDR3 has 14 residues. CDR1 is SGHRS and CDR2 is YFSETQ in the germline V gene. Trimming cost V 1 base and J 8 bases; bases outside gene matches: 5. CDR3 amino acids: CASSLRTGEEKLFF. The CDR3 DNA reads TGCGCCAGCAGCTTGAGGACAGGCGAGGAAAAACTGTTTTTT.

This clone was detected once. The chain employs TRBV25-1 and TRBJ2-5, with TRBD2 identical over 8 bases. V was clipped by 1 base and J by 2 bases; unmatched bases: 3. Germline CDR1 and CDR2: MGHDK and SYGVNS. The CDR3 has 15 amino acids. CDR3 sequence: CASSELGGGQETQYF. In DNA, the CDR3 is TGTGCCAGCAGTGAATTGGGCGGGGGGCAAGAGACCCAGTACTTC.

The CDR3 DNA reads as TGCGCCAGCAGCTTGGACAGGGTTTCTGAAGCTTTCTTT. This sequence encodes CASSLDRVSEAFF. V usage is TRBV5-1 and J usage is TRBJ1-1; D is perhaps TRBD1 (6 bases). Per the germline V gene, CDR1 is SGHRS and CDR2 is YFSETQ. The length of the CDR3 is 13 residues. V gave up 0 bases and J gave up 6 bases, with 9 bases separating them. Using reference TRBV5-1 and TRBJ1-1 for the parts outside the CDR3, the full variable domain is KAGVTQTPRYLIKTRGQQVTLSCSPISGHRSVSWYQQTPGQGLQFLFEYFSETQRNKGNFPGRFSGRQFSNSRSEMNVSTLELGDSALYLCASSLDRVSEAFFGQGTRLTVV.

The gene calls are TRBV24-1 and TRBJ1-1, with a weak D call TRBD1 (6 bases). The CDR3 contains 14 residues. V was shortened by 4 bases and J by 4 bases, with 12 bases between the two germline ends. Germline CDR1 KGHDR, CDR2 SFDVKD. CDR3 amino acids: CATSDPGQTTEAFF. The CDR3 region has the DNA TGTGCCACCAGTGACCCCGGACAGACCACTGAAGCTTTCTTT.

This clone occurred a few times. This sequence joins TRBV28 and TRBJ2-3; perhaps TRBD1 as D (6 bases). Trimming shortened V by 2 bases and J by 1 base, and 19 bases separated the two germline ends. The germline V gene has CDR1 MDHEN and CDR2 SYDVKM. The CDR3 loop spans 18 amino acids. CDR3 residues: CASSLRFRGTTRTDTQYF. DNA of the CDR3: TGTGCCAGCAGTTTACGTTTCAGGGGTACTACCCGCACAGATACGCAGTATTTT.

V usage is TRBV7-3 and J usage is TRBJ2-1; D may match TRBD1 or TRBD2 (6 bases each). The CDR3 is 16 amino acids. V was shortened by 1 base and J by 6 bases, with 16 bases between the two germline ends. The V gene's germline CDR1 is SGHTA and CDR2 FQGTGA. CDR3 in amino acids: CASSLSGGRVGNEQFF. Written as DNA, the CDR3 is TGTGCCAGCAGCTTAAGTGGGGGGCGCGTGGGCAATGAGCAGTTCTTC.

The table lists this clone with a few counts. Here the CDR3 reads CASSYPGTGFYNEQFF. CDR3 sequence (DNA): TGTGCCAGCAGTTATCCCGGGACAGGGTTTTACAATGAGCAGTTCTTC. This rearrangement joins TRBV28 to TRBJ2-1; 9 bases fit TRBD1. CDR3 size: 16 residues. The V segment lost 4 bases and the J segment 4 bases; nucleotides outside the gene matches: 8. From germline, CDR1 is MDHEN and CDR2 SYDVKM.

The CDR3 region is CASSLEGAAEAFF. The CDR3 nucleotides read TGTGCCAGCAGCTTAGAGGGGGCAGCTGAAGCTTTCTTT. The chain employs TRBV11-2 and TRBJ1-1; TRBD1 is a possible D gene (6 bases). The CDR3 sequence is 13 residues long. V lost 0 bases and J 6 bases, leaving 8 bases between the germline ends. Germline V CDR1 and CDR2: SGHAT, FQNNGV.

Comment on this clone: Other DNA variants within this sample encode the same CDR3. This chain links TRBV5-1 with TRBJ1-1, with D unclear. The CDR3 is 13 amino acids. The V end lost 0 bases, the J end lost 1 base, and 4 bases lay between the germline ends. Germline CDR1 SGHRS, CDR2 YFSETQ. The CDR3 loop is CASSLGPNTEAFF. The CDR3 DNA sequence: TGCGCCAGCAGCTTGGGACCGAACACTGAAGCTTTCTTT.

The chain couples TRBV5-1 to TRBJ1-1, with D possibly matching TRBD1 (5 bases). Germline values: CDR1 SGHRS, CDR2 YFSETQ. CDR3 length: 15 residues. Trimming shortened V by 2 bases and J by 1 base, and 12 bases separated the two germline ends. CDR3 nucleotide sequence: TGCGCCAGCAGCTTTATGGGCAGGGCGAACACTGAAGCTTTCTTT. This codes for CASSFMGRANTEAFF.

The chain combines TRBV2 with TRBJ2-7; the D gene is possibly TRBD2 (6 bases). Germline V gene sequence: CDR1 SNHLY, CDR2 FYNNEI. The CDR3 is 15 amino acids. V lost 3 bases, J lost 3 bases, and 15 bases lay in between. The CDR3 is CASSDIGTRSYEQYV. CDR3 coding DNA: TGTGCCAGCAGTGATATTGGGACTCGGAGCTACGAGCAGTACGTC.

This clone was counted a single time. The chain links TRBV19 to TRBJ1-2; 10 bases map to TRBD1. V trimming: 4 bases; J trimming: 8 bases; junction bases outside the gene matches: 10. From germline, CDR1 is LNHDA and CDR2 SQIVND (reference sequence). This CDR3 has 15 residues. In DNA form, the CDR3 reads TGTGCCAGTAGTAGGTACCGGGACAGGGGAGGCGGCTACACCTTC. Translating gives CASSRYRDRGGGYTF.

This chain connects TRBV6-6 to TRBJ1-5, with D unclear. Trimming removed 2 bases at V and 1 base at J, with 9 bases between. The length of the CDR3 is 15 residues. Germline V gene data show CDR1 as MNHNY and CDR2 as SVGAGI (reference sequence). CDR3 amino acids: CASSYVAASNQPQHF. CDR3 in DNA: TGTGCCAGCAGTTACGTTGCGGCGAGCAATCAGCCCCAGCATTTT.

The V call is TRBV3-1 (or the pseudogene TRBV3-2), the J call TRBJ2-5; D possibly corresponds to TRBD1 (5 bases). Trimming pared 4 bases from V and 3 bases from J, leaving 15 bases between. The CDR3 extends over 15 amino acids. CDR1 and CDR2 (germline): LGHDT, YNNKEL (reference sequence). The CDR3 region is CASSRVGLPKETQYF. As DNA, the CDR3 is TGTGCCAGCAGCCGGGTGGGGCTTCCAAAAGAGACCCAGTACTTC.

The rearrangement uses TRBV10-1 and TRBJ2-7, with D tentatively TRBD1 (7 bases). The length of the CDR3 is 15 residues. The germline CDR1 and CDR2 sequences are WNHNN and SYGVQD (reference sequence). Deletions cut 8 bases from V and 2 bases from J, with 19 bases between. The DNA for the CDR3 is TGCGCCAGCTCTCGGGGGACAGACGACCCCTACGAGCAGTACGTC. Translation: CASSRGTDDPYEQYV.

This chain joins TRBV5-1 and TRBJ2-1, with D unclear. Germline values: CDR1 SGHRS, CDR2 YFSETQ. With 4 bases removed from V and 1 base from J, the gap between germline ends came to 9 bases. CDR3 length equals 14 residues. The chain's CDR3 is CASSPYPSYNEQFF. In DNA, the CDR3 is TGCGCCAGCAGCCCCTATCCGTCCTACAATGAGCAGTTCTTC.

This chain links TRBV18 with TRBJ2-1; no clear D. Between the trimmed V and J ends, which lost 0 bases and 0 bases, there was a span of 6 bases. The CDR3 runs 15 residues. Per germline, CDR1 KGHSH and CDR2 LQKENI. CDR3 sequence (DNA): TGTGCCAGCTCACCACCCGGAGTCTCCTACAATGAGCAGTTCTTC. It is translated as CASSPPGVSYNEQFF.

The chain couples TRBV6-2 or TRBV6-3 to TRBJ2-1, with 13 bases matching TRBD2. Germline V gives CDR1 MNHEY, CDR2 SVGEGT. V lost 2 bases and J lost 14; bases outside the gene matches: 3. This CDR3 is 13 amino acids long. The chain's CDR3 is CASSYPGTSGEFF. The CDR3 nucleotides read TGTGCCAGCAGTTACCCTGGGACTAGCGGGGAGTTCTTC.

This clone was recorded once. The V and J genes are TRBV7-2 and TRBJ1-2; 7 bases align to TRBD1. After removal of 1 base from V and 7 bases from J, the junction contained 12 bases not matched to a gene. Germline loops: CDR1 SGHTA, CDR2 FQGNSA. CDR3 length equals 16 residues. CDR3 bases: TGTGCCAGCAGCTTAGGCGGTGACAGGGAATATCTTGGCTACACCTTC. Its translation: CASSLGGDREYLGYTF.

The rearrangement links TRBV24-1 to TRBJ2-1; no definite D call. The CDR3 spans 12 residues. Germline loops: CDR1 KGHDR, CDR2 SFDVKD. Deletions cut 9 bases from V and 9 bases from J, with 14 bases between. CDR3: CATGTDLGEQFF. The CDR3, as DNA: TGTGCCACCGGAACCGATTTGGGTGAGCAGTTCTTC.